The 15 T cell receptor beta chains below were found in one sample sequenced in a study of blood T cell repertoires in COVID-19. Generated by immunoSEQ multiplex PCR, the TCRdb table keeps only in-frame clones and is missing some. The sample includes tens of thousands of clones, approximately 80% seen only once; the top ten take roughly 22%. The sequencing input was peripheral blood. These receptors were obtained from a woman aged 70 to 79 with acute or convalescent COVID-19.

This clone occurred once. J is TRBJ1-1 and V is TRBV27; TRBD1 agrees at 7 bases. Germline V gene sequence: CDR1 MNHEY, CDR2 SMNVEV (reference sequence). The junction had 6 bases not matched to a gene; V was cut back by 5 bases and J by 9 bases. The CDR3 consists of 12 residues. The chain's CDR3 is CASSQRQGKAFF. CDR3 in DNA: TGTGCCAGCAGTCAGAGACAGGGAAAAGCTTTCTTT.

The gene calls are TRBV7-8 and TRBJ2-3; 13 nucleotides agree with TRBD2. Germline V CDR1 and CDR2: SGHVS, FQNEAQ. V lost 4 bases and J lost 4; bases outside the gene matches: 5. This CDR3 is built from 16 residues. The CDR3 DNA sequence: TGTGCCAGCAGCTCCCGGACTAGCGGGAGCGCAGATACGCAGTATTTT. Translation gives CASSSRTSGSADTQYF.

This sequence joins TRBV21-1 and TRBJ2-5; TRBD2, the table's D call, lacks a check against the DNA. TRBV21-1 is described as a pseudogene. The CDR3 is 18 amino acids. The CDR3 spells CASSTPNRTSGNRETQYF. The CDR3 nucleotides are TGTGCCAGCAGCACTCCCAATCGGACTAGCGGGAATCGTGAGACCCAGTACTTC.

This chain links TRBV6-6 with TRBJ1-5; 12 bases are shared with TRBD1. The length of the CDR3 is 16 residues. The V gene end was trimmed by 6 bases and the J gene end by 2 bases; junction bases not matched to a gene: 5. The germline V gene encodes CDR1 MNHNY and CDR2 SVGAGI (reference sequence). DNA for the CDR3: TGTGCCAGCAGGGGACAGGGGGCGATGGGCAATCAGCCCCAGCATTTT. It translates to CASRGQGAMGNQPQHF.

V is TRBV9 and J is TRBJ1-1; 7 positions agree with TRBD1. Germline CDR1 reads SGDLS; CDR2 reads YYNGEE. This CDR3 spans 12 amino acids. V was clipped by 4 bases and J by 8 bases; unmatched bases: 5. This CDR3 is CASSTGTAEAFF. The CDR3 nucleotides are TGTGCCAGCAGCACCGGGACAGCAGAAGCTTTCTTT.

The J gene is TRBJ2-3, the V gene TRBV10-1; D is uncertain. The CDR3 runs 14 residues. Germline V lookup: CDR1 WNHNN, CDR2 SYGVQD (reference sequence). V was pared by 2 bases and J by 2 bases, with 8 bases between. The CDR3, as DNA: TGCGCCAGCAGTGAGGGCAGTTACACAGATACGCAGTATTTT. Translating it yields CASSEGSYTDTQYF.

V is TRBV5-5 and J is TRBJ2-7; D is unclear. Germline CDR1 is SGHKS and CDR2 is YYEKEE (reference sequence). V lost 0 bases and J 1 base, leaving 5 bases between the germline ends. This CDR3 comprises 13 residues. In DNA form, the CDR3 reads TGTGCCAGCAGCTTGGCCCCTTCCTACGAGCAGTACTTC. This encodes CASSLAPSYEQYF.

This clone was seen only a few times. This chain links TRBV7-9 with TRBJ2-2; TRBD1 aligns across 7 bases. The CDR3 sequence is 16 residues long. V was clipped by 5 bases and J by 0 bases; unmatched bases: 6. CDR1 SEHNR and CDR2 FQNEAQ come from the germline V gene (reference sequence). The CDR3 protein is CASSQPGTANTGELFF. CDR3 DNA sequence: TGTGCCAGCAGCCAACCCGGGACAGCGAACACCGGGGAGCTGTTTTTT.

The chain recombines TRBV28 with TRBJ1-5, with D possibly being TRBD1 (5 bases). The CDR3 extends over 17 amino acids. Trimming cost V 3 bases and J 1 base, with 16 bases left between them. Per germline, CDR1 MDHEN and CDR2 SYDVKM. CDR3 coding DNA: TGTGCCAGCAGTTTGGGTGGGGCCCCCAGGAGCAATCAGCCCCAGCATTTT. It encodes CASSLGGAPRSNQPQHF.

This clone was recorded only once. V gene TRBV28 combines with J gene TRBJ2-7; D not certain. Looked up from germline, CDR1 is MDHEN and CDR2 is SYDVKM. The CDR3 covers 14 residues. V gave up 8 bases and J gave up 4 bases, with 18 bases separating them. The CDR3: CASRRGLGLYEQYF. For the CDR3, the DNA is TGTGCCAGCCGTCGTGGGTTGGGCCTTTACGAGCAGTACTTC. Based on the CDR3 plus reference TRBV28 and TRBJ2-7, the full variable domain is DVKVTQSSRYLVKRTGEKVFLECVQDMDHENMFWYRQDPGLGLRLIYFSYDVKMKEKGDIPEGYSVSREKKERFSLILESASTNQTSMYLCASRRGLGLYEQYFGPGTRLTVT.

The chain recombines TRBV3-1 (or the pseudogene TRBV3-2) with TRBJ2-2; a weak D match, TRBD2 (5 bases). The length of the CDR3 is 14 residues. Looked up from germline, CDR1 is LGHDT and CDR2 is YNNKEL (reference sequence). V lost 4 bases to trimming and J lost 5 bases, with 11 bases between them. CDR3 residues: CASSRGLGTGELFF. The CDR3 region has the DNA TGTGCCAGCAGCCGAGGGTTAGGGACCGGGGAGCTGTTTTTT.

This chain uses TRBV2 with TRBJ2-1, with D possibly being TRBD1 (8 bases). Trimming removed 6 bases from V and 4 bases from J, with 25 bases in between. The CDR3 is 18 residues long. Germline V gene lookup returns CDR1 SNHLY and CDR2 FYNNEI. The CDR3 region is CASSAKGRAGGYYNEQFF. In DNA, the CDR3 is TGTGCCAGCAGCGCTAAGGGGAGGGCAGGGGGCTATTACAATGAGCAGTTCTTC.

The rearrangement uses TRBV3-1 (or the pseudogene TRBV3-2) and TRBJ2-7; 9 nucleotides agree with TRBD1. With 4 bases clipped from V and 2 bases from J, the junction kept 12 bases outside the gene matches. The CDR3 totals 17 residues. Germline V gene lookup returns CDR1 LGHDT and CDR2 YNNKEL (reference sequence). CDR3 protein: CASSRLQGAVTPYEQYF. CDR3 sequence (DNA): TGTGCCAGCAGCCGGTTACAGGGGGCAGTTACTCCCTACGAGCAGTACTTC.

The chain combines TRBV18 with TRBJ1-5; tentatively, D is TRBD1 (6 bases). V was trimmed by 1 base and J by 2 bases, leaving 12 bases between them. The CDR3 sequence is 16 residues long. Germline V gene sequence: CDR1 KGHSH, CDR2 LQKENI. The CDR3 spells CASSPRRPGGNQPQHF. CDR3 coding DNA: TGTGCCAGCTCACCACGCCGGCCAGGGGGCAATCAGCCCCAGCATTTT.

This clone was observed once. The chain carries TRBV28 and TRBJ2-4; D may be TRBD2 (6 bases). Germline V gene sequence: CDR1 MDHEN, CDR2 SYDVKM. V gave up 2 bases and J gave up 1 base, with 9 bases separating them. There are 15 residues in the CDR3. The CDR3 loop reads CASSLAGRAKNIQYF. For the CDR3, the DNA is TGTGCCAGCAGTTTAGCGGGACGGGCCAAAAACATTCAGTACTTC.